This record covers a single TCR beta chain. The length of the CDR3 is 15 residues. V shed 2 bases, J shed 8 bases, and the junction held 7 bases outside the gene matches. Germline CDR1 SGDLS, CDR2 YYNGEE. Libraries were prepared by immunoSEQ multiplex PCR; TCRdb keeps only in-frame clonotypes and omits some of them. Of roughly 2 million clones listed, just under 95% are singletons. Terminally differentiated effector memory CD45RA+ cells were excluded by CCR7 positive selection of CD45RO-negative cells. All donors were Caucasian adults living in Nashville, Tennessee. The sample originates from a study of shared clonotypes between healthy human individuals. Looking at the study overall: The plates for each donor numbered three CD4 naive, three CD4 memory, two CD8 naive and one CD8 memory.

This chain joins TRBV9 and TRBJ1-2; 12 bases match TRBD1. Sequencing was done on a sample of naive CD8+ T cells sorted from blood. The clonotype comes from a young man in good health. The CDR3, as DNA: TGTGCCAGCAGCGTCACCGGGACAGGGGGCGACGGCTACACCTTC. It encodes CASSVTGTGGDGYTF.